This TCR beta chain was sequenced for a study of CD8 T cells in ankylosing spondylitis. In its sample, this clonotype was seen many times. Its target is not known. A single record per CDR3 protein comes from TCRdb applying MiXCR to the 5' RACE reads. This table holds 350,000 or so distinct CDR3 sequences, roughly 8% found once. The V and J ends lost 2 bases and 6 bases respectively, with 13 bases between them. From germline, CDR1 is MNHNS and CDR2 SASEGT. The length of the CDR3 is 15 residues. The study, taken as a whole, reports: There was a TCR beta motif, made of fewer than 10 highly homologous variants, that appeared characteristic of ankylosing spondylitis blood. With a CD8+ phenotype, disease-linked clones were relatively rare in peripheral blood.

The gene calls are TRBV6-1 and TRBJ2-2; no firm D call. Sequencing was performed on blood, either unsorted or a sorted T cell fraction (not recorded which). The sequence came from a male donor with ankylosing spondylitis. The CDR3 nucleotides are TGTGCCAGCAGTGAATATAGGCAAAAGGCCGGGGAGCTGTTTTTT. This translates into CASSEYRQKAGELFF.